This paragraph reports one TCR beta chain. The CDR3 loop spans 12 amino acids. The V gene's germline CDR1 is LGHDT and CDR2 YNNKEL (reference sequence). The V end was cut by 1 base, the J end by 7 bases, with 8 bases between. The entry originates in a study of T cells in Graves' hyperthyroidism and ophthalmopathy. In the study overall: At the time of initial diagnosis and before any treatment, peripheral blood was collected.

From RNA transcripts, TCR beta CDR3 regions were amplified. HTBI primers were the set used in a first-round RT-PCR of the TCR CDR3. TCRdb redid the calling of the multiplex PCR reads with MiXCR, one entry per CDR3 protein. This sample has 350,000 to 500,000 distinct CDR3 sequences, with roughly 15% found just once. Material: blood. This clonotype was sampled from a woman aged 18-29 years with Graves' hyperthyroidism. The chain couples TRBV3-1 to TRBJ2-7; D is unresolved. The CDR3 bases are TGTGCCAGCAGCCAAGTTCCCCAGGAGCAGTACTTC. Its protein product is CASSQVPQEQYF.